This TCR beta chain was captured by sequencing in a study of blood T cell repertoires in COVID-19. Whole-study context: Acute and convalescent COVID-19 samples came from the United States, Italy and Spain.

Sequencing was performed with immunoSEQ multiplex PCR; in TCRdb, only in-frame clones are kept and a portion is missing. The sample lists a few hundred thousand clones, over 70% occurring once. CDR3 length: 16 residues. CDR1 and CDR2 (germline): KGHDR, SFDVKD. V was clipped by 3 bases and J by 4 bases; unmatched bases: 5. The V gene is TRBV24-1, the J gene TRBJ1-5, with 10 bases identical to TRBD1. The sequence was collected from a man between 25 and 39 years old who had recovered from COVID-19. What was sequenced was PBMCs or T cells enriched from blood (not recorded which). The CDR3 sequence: CATSDTGTGVNQPQHF. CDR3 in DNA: TGTGCCACCAGTGATACCGGGACAGGGGTAAATCAGCCCCAGCATTTT.